This passage covers 24 T cell receptor beta chains from one sample sequenced in a study of early T cells in non-severe SARS-CoV-2 infection. From the 5' RACE reads, TCRdb called clonotypes with MiXCR, one entry per CDR3 protein. The sample comprises 95,000 to 100,000 distinct CDR3 sequences, around 10% of which are singletons, and approximately 5.3% rests with the top ten. Source material: whole blood. Receptor source: an adult who was a healthcare worker with PCR-confirmed SARS-CoV-2 infection or an uninfected control (not recorded which).

The V and J genes are TRBV5-1 and TRBJ2-2, with a weak D call TRBD2 (5 bases). The CDR3 covers 16 residues. V lost 1 base and J 5 bases, leaving 15 bases between the germline ends. Germline assignment: CDR1 SGHRS and CDR2 YFSETQ. The CDR3 loop is CASSLRTERGTGELFF. The CDR3 nucleotides read TGCGCCAGCAGCTTGCGGACGGAGAGAGGGACCGGGGAGCTGTTTTTT.

The chain employs TRBV2 and TRBJ1-4, with TRBD1 identical over 11 bases. V lost 9 bases and J lost 7; bases outside the gene matches: 4. The germline V gene encodes CDR1 SNHLY and CDR2 FYNNEI. The CDR3 totals 13 residues. The CDR3 loop reads CARRGTGGEKLFF. CDR3 DNA: TGTGCCAGGAGGGGGACAGGGGGTGAAAAACTGTTTTTT.

This clonotype has at least ten counts. V usage is TRBV11-1 and J usage is TRBJ2-1, with 8 bases aligning to TRBD2. Germline V gene data show CDR1 as SGHAT and CDR2 as FQDESV (reference sequence). This CDR3 region has 13 residues. V lost 4 bases, J lost 7 bases, and 3 bases stayed unmatched. The CDR3 loop reads CASSSGLVNEQFF. The CDR3 coding sequence is TGTGCCAGCAGCTCGGGACTAGTAAATGAGCAGTTCTTC.

This chain uses TRBV12-3 or TRBV12-4 with TRBJ2-2; 10 bases map to TRBD1. The CDR3 has 15 amino acids. The V and J ends lost 6 bases and 4 bases, in that order; junction bases with no gene match: 5. CDR3 in DNA: TGTGCCAGCAGGCGACAGGGGGCGCGCACCGGGGAGCTGTTTTTT. It specifies CASRRQGARTGELFF.

This clonotype showed up just a few times. This chain uses TRBV23-1 with TRBJ1-5; possibly TRBD1 for D (6 bases). TRBV23-1 is recorded as an ORF, its role being uncertain. V was pared by 0 bases and J by 0 bases, with 24 bases between. This CDR3 has 21 amino acids. The DNA for the CDR3 is TGCGCCAGCAGTCAATCTCGGTCGGCTAGGACAGACTTGTATAGCAATCAGCCCCAGCATTTT. Translating it yields CASSQSRSARTDLYSNQPQHF.

At least ten counts were recorded for this clonotype. The chain recombines TRBV18 with TRBJ2-3; D unclear. This CDR3 is 15 amino acids long. Looked up from germline, CDR1 is KGHSH and CDR2 is LQKENI. Trimming removed 4 bases at V and 0 bases at J, with 11 bases between. The CDR3 region is CASSREATSTDTQYF. The CDR3 DNA follows: TGTGCCAGCTCACGGGAAGCGACTAGCACAGATACGCAGTATTTT.

The rearrangement joins TRBV20-1 to TRBJ1-6; D gene uncertain. V was trimmed by 2 bases and J by 7 bases, leaving 6 bases between them. The V gene's germline CDR1 is DFQATT and CDR2 SNEGSKA (reference sequence). The CDR3 length is 12 residues. CDR3 in amino acids: CSARSPNSPLHF. CDR3 DNA: TGCAGTGCTAGAAGCCCCAATTCACCCCTCCACTTT.

This clonotype was recorded at least ten times. V and J are TRBV28 and TRBJ2-7, with 10 bases identical to TRBD2. The V gene's germline CDR1 is MDHEN and CDR2 SYDVKM. The CDR3 totals 15 residues. V was pared by 6 bases and J by 6 bases, with 11 bases of the junction left unmatched. CDR3 coding DNA: TGTGCCAGCAGCAATGGGGCTAGCGGGGGACGCGAGCAGTACTTC. Its translation: CASSNGASGGREQYF.

This clonotype has a handful of counts. V gene TRBV7-9 combines with J gene TRBJ1-2; TRBD1 aligns across 7 bases. Germline trimming cut 3 bases from V and 6 bases from J; bases unmatched to any gene: 4. The CDR3 covers 13 residues. From germline, CDR1 is SEHNR and CDR2 FQNEAQ (reference sequence). CDR3 in amino acids: CASSLTGLHGYTF. The CDR3, as DNA: TGTGCCAGCAGCTTGACAGGGTTGCATGGCTACACCTTC. The complete variable domain, with remaining parts taken from reference TRBV7-9 and TRBJ1-2, reads DTGVSQNPRHKITKRGQNVTFRCDPISEHNRLYWYRQTLGQGPEFLTYFQNEAQLEKSRLLSDRFSAERPKGSFSTLEIQRTEQGDSAMYLCASSLTGLHGYTFGSGTRLTVV.

This clonotype was found many times. This chain uses TRBV2 with TRBJ2-2, with D unresolved. Trimming took off 1 base at V and 7 bases at J, with 10 bases between the two ends. CDR1 SNHLY and CDR2 FYNNEI come from the germline V gene. This CDR3 has 14 amino acids. CDR3 loop: CASSEVPLGGELFF. Written as DNA, the CDR3 is TGTGCCAGCAGTGAAGTACCCTTGGGCGGGGAGCTGTTTTTT.

There are a few counts of this clonotype. The V call is TRBV19, the J call TRBJ2-1, with D possibly being TRBD2 (6 bases). Per the germline V gene, CDR1 is LNHDA and CDR2 is SQIVND (reference sequence). The V gene lost 7 bases and the J gene lost 5 bases, with 18 bases spanning the gap. This CDR3 contains 15 residues. The CDR3 is CASKQRAGGHNEQFF. CDR3 in DNA: TGTGCCAGTAAACAGCGGGCCGGGGGTCACAATGAGCAGTTCTTC.

The sample holds a few counts of this clonotype. The V call is TRBV6-5, the J call TRBJ2-7, with 9 bases lining up with TRBD2. CDR3 size: 15 residues. J was trimmed by 4 bases and V by 5 bases; bases with no gene match: 9. The germline gives CDR1 MNHEY, CDR2 SVGAGI. The CDR3 DNA reads as TGTGCCAGCAGTGACTTAGCGGGAGTCCCTTACGAGCAGTACTTC. This codes for CASSDLAGVPYEQYF.

This clonotype was observed a few times. Sequence at one end of the junction differs from germline and may be a read error. V usage is TRBV7-9 and J usage is TRBJ2-7; maybe TRBD1 (6 bases). The germline V gene encodes CDR1 SEHNR and CDR2 FQNEAQ (reference sequence). This CDR3 has 16 residues. Here the CDR3 reads CASSSPRTEISYEQCF. The CDR3 DNA sequence: TGTGCCAGCAGCTCCCCCCGGACAGAGATCTCCTACGAGCAGTGCTTC.

In its sample, this clonotype was seen many times. The V gene is TRBV18, the J gene TRBJ1-5, with D unclear. The CDR3 is 15 amino acids. V was pared by 3 bases and J by 4 bases, with 13 bases between. Germline V lookup: CDR1 KGHSH, CDR2 LQKENI. The CDR3 DNA sequence: TGTGCCAGCTCACCCAACCAGCGGCAAAATCAGCCCCAGCATTTT. The encoded protein is CASSPNQRQNQPQHF.

This clonotype was counted ten times or more. This chain connects TRBV6-2 or TRBV6-3 to TRBJ1-5, with D perhaps TRBD1 (5 bases). Germline V lookup: CDR1 MNHEY, CDR2 SVGEGT. The CDR3 loop spans 14 amino acids. The V and J ends lost 5 bases and 1 base respectively, with 9 bases between them. The CDR3 is CASSSRDSNQPQHF. CDR3 nucleotides: TGTGCCAGCAGTAGCCGGGACAGCAATCAGCCCCAGCATTTT.

The chain employs TRBV3-1 and TRBJ1-5; D unclear. The V end lost 0 bases, the J end lost 0 bases, and 9 bases lay between the germline ends. The CDR3 has 16 amino acids. CDR1 and CDR2 from the germline V gene are LGHDT and YNNKEL (reference sequence). CDR3 bases: TGTGCCAGCAGCCAAGAGGGAGGACTTAGCAATCAGCCCCAGCATTTT. Translated, it gives CASSQEGGLSNQPQHF.

This clonotype has just a few counts. The rearrangement uses TRBV11-2 and TRBJ2-3; no definite D call. Germline V CDR1 and CDR2: SGHAT, FQNNGV. The CDR3 contains 15 residues. V was cut by 1 base and J by 3 bases, with 11 bases left in between. The CDR3 nucleotides are TGTGCCAGCAGCTTAGCCTTCCCAGTGACAGATACGCAGTATTTT. Translating it yields CASSLAFPVTDTQYF.

In its sample, this clonotype was seen once. A read error may explain this, as a much larger clone is one base away. This chain uses TRBV7-9 with TRBJ2-1; TRBD2 matches 12 bases. CDR1 is SEHNR, CDR2 FQNEAQ, per germline (reference sequence). The CDR3 runs 17 residues. The CDR3 sequence is CASGLSLAGGANNEQFF. The CDR3 DNA reads TGTGCCAGCGGCTTATCTCTAGCGGGAGGGGCGAACAATGAGCAGTTCTTC. The variable domain in full, with the rest retrieved from reference TRBV7-9 and TRBJ2-1, is DTGVSQNPRHKITKRGQNVTFRCDPISEHNRLYWYRQTLGQGPEFLTYFQNEAQLEKSRLLSDRFSAERPKGSFSTLEIQRTEQGDSAMYLCASGLSLAGGANNEQFFGPGTRLTVL.

In its sample, this clonotype was seen many times. The CDR3 nucleotides read TGTGCCAGCAGGGCGACAGGGGTTTTGGGGCAGCCCCAGCATTTT. This codes for CASRATGVLGQPQHF. The chain carries TRBV2 and TRBJ1-5, with 8 bases that match TRBD1. Germline V lookup: CDR1 SNHLY, CDR2 FYNNEI. Losses at the gene ends were 6 bases for V and 7 bases for J; bases not matched to a gene: 11. The CDR3 is 15 amino acids.

This clonotype came up a few times. V usage is TRBV20-1 and J usage is TRBJ1-1; tentative D call: TRBD1 (5 bases). The CDR3 loop spans 16 amino acids. Germline assignment: CDR1 DFQATT and CDR2 SNEGSKA (reference sequence). V lost 1 base, J lost 9 bases, and 24 bases lay in between. As DNA, the CDR3 is TGCAGTGCTAGAGTTCCCAAGGGGTACCAGGATATCAAAGCTTTCTTT. It encodes CSARVPKGYQDIKAFF.

This clonotype was observed many times. The chain uses TRBV5-6 and TRBJ2-5; D possibly corresponds to TRBD1 (5 bases). V lost 5 bases and J lost 0, with 14 bases in between. This CDR3 is built from 15 residues. CDR1 is SGHDT, CDR2 YYEEEE, per germline. As DNA, the CDR3 is TGTGCCAGCAGAATGGTGGGGCGGTACCAAGAGACCCAGTACTTC. Amino acids: CASRMVGRYQETQYF.

Many counts were recorded for this clonotype. The genes are TRBV19 and TRBJ2-3; maybe TRBD1 (5 bases). CDR3 size: 11 residues. The ends were cut back, 7 bases at V and 5 bases at J, with 7 bases in the middle. Per the germline V gene, CDR1 is LNHDA and CDR2 is SQIVND (reference sequence). The CDR3 bases are TGTGCCAGTATTAGGGGAGATACGCAGTATTTT. It translates to CASIRGDTQYF.

This clonotype was seen repeatedly, ten times or more. The chain joins TRBV29-1 to TRBJ2-1; D not resolved. The CDR3 extends over 12 amino acids. Trimming took off 3 bases at V and 4 bases at J, with 7 bases between the two ends. Germline values: CDR1 SQVTM, CDR2 ANQGSEA. CDR3 amino acids: CSVEHQYNEQFF. In DNA, the CDR3 is TGCAGCGTTGAGCACCAGTACAATGAGCAGTTCTTC.

This clonotype came up a few times. This chain joins TRBV28 and TRBJ2-4, with D hard to call. V was trimmed by 10 bases and J by 0 bases, leaving 10 bases between them. The V gene's germline CDR1 is MDHEN and CDR2 SYDVKM. The length of the CDR3 is 13 residues. In nucleotides, the CDR3 is TGTGCCACCCAAGACCTAGCCAAAAACATTCAGTACTTC. It codes for CATQDLAKNIQYF.